The source of this T cell receptor (beta chain) is a study of shared clonotypes between healthy human individuals. In the study overall: The donor pool was made up of a couple of women and a few men aged 18 to 49.

Several immunoSEQ 96-well plates shared each subset's DNA, each plate a replicate. Libraries were prepared by immunoSEQ multiplex PCR; TCRdb keeps only in-frame clonotypes and omits some of them. The sample includes hundreds of thousands of clones, less than 80% of them seen just once. Trimming shortened V by 1 base and J by 3 bases, and 7 bases separated the two germline ends. Germline V gives CDR1 SQVTM, CDR2 ANQGSEA. This CDR3 is 12 amino acids long. Adults of Caucasian background living in Nashville, Tennessee made up all donors. Researchers drew on roughly 89 million PBMCs for genomic DNA from unsorted samples.

The sequence was collected from a middle-aged woman in good health. Some clones in this sample may be carry-over from other donors' samples. Sequencing was performed on PBMCs. The genes are TRBV29-1 and TRBJ2-7; a weak D match, TRBD1 (5 bases). CDR3 amino acids: CSVEGQGYEQYF. For the CDR3, the DNA is TGCAGCGTTGAAGGCCAGGGCTACGAGCAGTACTTC.